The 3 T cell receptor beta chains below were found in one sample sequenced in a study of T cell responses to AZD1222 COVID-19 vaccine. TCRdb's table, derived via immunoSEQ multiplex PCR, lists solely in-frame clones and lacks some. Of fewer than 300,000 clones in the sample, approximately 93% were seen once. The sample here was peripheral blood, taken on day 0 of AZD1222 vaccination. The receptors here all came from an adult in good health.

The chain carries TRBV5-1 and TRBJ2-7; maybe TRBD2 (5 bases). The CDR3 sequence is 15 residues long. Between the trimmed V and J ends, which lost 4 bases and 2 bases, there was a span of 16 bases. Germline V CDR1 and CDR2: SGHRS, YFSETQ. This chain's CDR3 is CASSPLPGSAYEQYF. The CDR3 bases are TGCGCCAGCAGCCCTCTCCCGGGAAGCGCCTACGAGCAGTACTTC. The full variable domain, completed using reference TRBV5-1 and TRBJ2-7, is KAGVTQTPRYLIKTRGQQVTLSCSPISGHRSVSWYQQTPGQGLQFLFEYFSETQRNKGNFPGRFSGRQFSNSRSEMNVSTLELGDSALYLCASSPLPGSAYEQYFGPGTRLTVT.

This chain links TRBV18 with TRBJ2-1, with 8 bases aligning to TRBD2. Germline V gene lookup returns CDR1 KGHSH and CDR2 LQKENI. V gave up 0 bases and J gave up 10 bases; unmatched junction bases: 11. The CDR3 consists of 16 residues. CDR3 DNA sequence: TGTGCCAGCTCACCACCGATTGGTAGCGGGGTCGGAGAGCAGTTCTTC. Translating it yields CASSPPIGSGVGEQFF.

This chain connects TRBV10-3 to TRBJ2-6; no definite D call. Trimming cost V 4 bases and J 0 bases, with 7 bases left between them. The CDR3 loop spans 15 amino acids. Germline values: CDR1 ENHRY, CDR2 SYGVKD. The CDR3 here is CAISGTVSGANVLTF. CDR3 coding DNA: TGTGCCATCAGTGGGACGGTCTCTGGGGCCAACGTCCTGACTTTC.